This T cell receptor beta chain was identified during a study of blood T cell repertoires in COVID-19. Looking at the study overall: T cells, B-cell-depleted T cells, or PBMCs provided the cDNA or gDNA that served as material.

CDR1 and CDR2 (germline): LNHNV, YYDKDF (reference sequence). The CDR3 consists of 17 residues. J was trimmed by 5 bases and V by 8 bases; bases with no gene match: 17. Libraries were prepared by immunoSEQ multiplex PCR; TCRdb keeps only in-frame clonotypes and omits some of them. The sample holds approximately 91,000 clones, 80% seen once. Sequenced input: peripheral blood. The rearrangement uses TRBV15 and TRBJ1-1, with 10 positions matching TRBD1. The TCR originated in a human donor in a cohort sampled during active COVID-19. DNA for the CDR3: TGTGCCACCGGGGGTTCTCGGACAGGGGGACAGGGGACTGAAGCTTTCTTT. Protein sequence: CATGGSRTGGQGTEAFF.